The 14 T cell receptor beta chains given below trace back to one sample, sequenced in a study of OX40 agonist ivuxolimab in advanced cancers. Sequenced by immunoSEQ multiplex PCR; TCRdb stores in-frame clones only, minus some. Among about 43,000 clones listed, around 85% were seen once. The material sequenced was CD4+ or CD8+ T cells sorted from blood, taken in a trial of the OX40 agonist ivuxolimab. These receptors were collected from an adult with an advanced solid tumor such as melanoma, head and neck, liver or kidney cancer.

This chain connects TRBV6-1 to TRBJ1-2; TRBD1 is a possible D gene (5 bases). Germline values: CDR1 MNHNS, CDR2 SASEGT. The ends were cut back, 1 base at V and 6 bases at J, with 9 bases in the middle. The CDR3 has 13 amino acids. This chain's CDR3 is CASSEVGADGYTF. In nucleotides, the CDR3 is TGTGCCAGCAGTGAAGTAGGGGCCGATGGCTACACCTTC.

The chain is built from TRBV4-1 and TRBJ1-2, with D maybe TRBD1 (5 bases). CDR3 length: 14 residues. Germline CDR1 reads MGHRA; CDR2 reads YSYEKL. V lost 0 bases to trimming and J lost 8 bases, with 13 bases between them. The CDR3 DNA follows: TGCGCCAGCAGCCAAGAGTTAGGGGCAAGGGGCTACACCTTC. This encodes CASSQELGARGYTF.

The chain links TRBV5-3 to TRBJ1-2; D may be TRBD1 (6 bases). TRBV5-3 is recorded as an ORF, its role being uncertain. Trimming took 8 bases from V and 3 from J, leaving 20 bases between them. CDR3 size: 15 residues. Here the CDR3 reads CASSPGEGVYYGYTF. The CDR3 DNA reads TGTGCCAGCAGCCCGGGGGAGGGGGTTTACTATGGCTACACCTTC.

The chain recombines TRBV30 with TRBJ2-7; D is ambiguous. V was clipped by 0 bases and J by 2 bases, with 8 bases between them. The length of the CDR3 is 13 residues. Germline assignment: CDR1 GTSNPN and CDR2 SVGIG (reference sequence). CDR3 bases: TGTGCCTGGAGTGTGGCTGAAACCTACGAGCAGTACTTC. It specifies CAWSVAETYEQYF.

This rearrangement joins TRBV28 to TRBJ2-7; possibly TRBD2 for D (7 bases). In germline, CDR1 is MDHEN, CDR2 SYDVKM. V lost 3 bases and J lost 2, with 11 bases in between. This CDR3 has 14 residues. CDR3 in amino acids: CASSFGGLTYEQYF. DNA for the CDR3: TGTGCCAGCAGTTTCGGGGGGCTAACCTACGAGCAGTACTTC.

This clone has a single count. V is TRBV6-4 and J is TRBJ2-4, with 8 bases fitting TRBD1. CDR1 MRHNA and CDR2 SNTAGT come from the germline V gene. The CDR3 is 14 amino acids. V lost 6 bases to trimming and J lost 0 bases; unmatched junction nucleotides: 1. This chain's CDR3 is CASRQGEAKNIQYF. The CDR3 DNA follows: TGTGCCAGCAGACAGGGGGAAGCCAAAAACATTCAGTACTTC.

V is TRBV15 and J is TRBJ2-5, with D possibly TRBD1 on 6 matching bases. Between the trimmed V and J ends, which lost 1 base and 5 bases, there was a span of 17 bases. The CDR3 length is 16 residues. Germline V gene sequence: CDR1 LNHNV, CDR2 YYDKDF (reference sequence). As DNA, the CDR3 is TGTGCCACCAGCAGAGTACCCGGACAGAGGGGGGAGACCCAGTACTTC. This translates into CATSRVPGQRGETQYF.

The genes are TRBV30 and TRBJ2-2, with a tentative D call TRBD2 (6 bases). Trimming took off 2 bases at V and 5 bases at J, with 9 bases between the two ends. The CDR3 sequence is 13 residues long. Germline V gene data show CDR1 as GTSNPN and CDR2 as SVGIG (reference sequence). Here the CDR3 reads CAWSLSGTGELFF. The CDR3 bases are TGTGCCTGGAGTTTAAGCGGGACCGGGGAGCTGTTTTTT.

The chain recombines TRBV2 with TRBJ2-1; 11 positions match TRBD2. Germline CDR1 and CDR2: SNHLY and FYNNEI. The CDR3 contains 15 residues. V shed 10 bases and J 5 bases; nucleotides not matched to a gene: 10. This chain's CDR3 is CATQSASGRNNEQFF. Written as DNA, the CDR3 is TGTGCCACCCAATCGGCTAGCGGGAGGAACAATGAGCAGTTCTTC.

The chain has TRBV6-1 and TRBJ1-1, with TRBD1 matching over 8 bases. The V segment lost 2 bases and the J segment 5 bases; nucleotides outside the gene matches: 7. Germline loops: CDR1 MNHNS, CDR2 SASEGT. CDR3 size: 15 residues. The CDR3: CASSELIQGGTEAFF. CDR3 nucleotide sequence: TGTGCCAGCAGTGAACTAATACAGGGGGGGACTGAAGCTTTCTTT.

This clone was seen just once. The chain is built from TRBV5-4 and TRBJ1-1; D is unclear. The CDR3 extends over 12 amino acids. V lost 2 bases and J 5 bases, leaving 7 bases between the germline ends. CDR1 is SGHNT and CDR2 is YYREEE in the germline V gene (reference sequence). CDR3: CASSFERTEAFF. CDR3 coding DNA: TGTGCCAGCAGCTTTGAAAGGACTGAAGCTTTCTTT.

The rearrangement uses TRBV4-1 and TRBJ2-5, with 12 bases aligning to TRBD1. The CDR3 consists of 15 residues. Losses at the gene ends were 3 bases for V and 5 bases for J; bases not matched to a gene: 4. Germline CDR1 and CDR2: MGHRA and YSYEKL. The CDR3 sequence: CASSHGTGGGETQYF. The DNA for the CDR3 is TGCGCCAGCAGCCACGGGACAGGGGGCGGGGAGACCCAGTACTTC.

This chain links TRBV10-3 with TRBJ2-5; D remains ambiguous. Per germline, CDR1 ENHRY and CDR2 SYGVKD. The CDR3 is made up of 14 amino acids. Trimming took off 4 bases at V and 2 bases at J, with 11 bases between the two ends. The CDR3 spells CAISVRRRQETQYF. The CDR3 DNA reads TGTGCCATCAGTGTACGACGAAGACAAGAGACCCAGTACTTC.

This clone showed up just once. The chain carries TRBV29-1 and TRBJ1-1; the match to TRBD1 covers 7 bases. This CDR3 region has 13 residues. Germline-derived CDR1 and CDR2 are SQVTM and ANQGSEA. The V and J ends lost 6 bases and 6 bases, in that order; junction bases with no gene match: 10. The CDR3 is CSVVSGGSSEAFF. DNA of the CDR3: TGCAGCGTCGTGTCAGGGGGTAGCTCTGAAGCTTTCTTT. Full variable domain (missing parts from reference TRBV29-1 and TRBJ1-1): SAVISQKPSRDICQRGTSLTIQCQVDSQVTMMFWYRQQPGQSLTLIATANQGSEATYESGFVIDKFPISRPNLTFSTLTVSNMSPEDSSIYLCSVVSGGSSEAFFGQGTRLTVV.